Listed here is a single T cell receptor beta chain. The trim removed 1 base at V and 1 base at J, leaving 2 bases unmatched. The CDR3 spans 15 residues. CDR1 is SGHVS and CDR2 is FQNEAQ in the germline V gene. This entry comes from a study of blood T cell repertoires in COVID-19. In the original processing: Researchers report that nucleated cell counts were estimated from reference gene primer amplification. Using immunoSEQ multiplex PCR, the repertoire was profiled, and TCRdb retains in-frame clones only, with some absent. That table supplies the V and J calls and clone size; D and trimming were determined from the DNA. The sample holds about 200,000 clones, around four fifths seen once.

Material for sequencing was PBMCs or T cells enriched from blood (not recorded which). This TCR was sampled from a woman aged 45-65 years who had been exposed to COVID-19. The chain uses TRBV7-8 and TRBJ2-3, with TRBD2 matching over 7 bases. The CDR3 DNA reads TGTGCCAGCAGCTTAGTTCTAGCGGGCACAGATACGCAGTATTTT. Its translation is CASSLVLAGTDTQYF. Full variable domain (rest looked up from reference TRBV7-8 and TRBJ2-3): GAGVSQSPRYKVAKRGQDVALRCDPISGHVSLFWYQQALGQGPEFLTYFQNEAQLDKSGLPSDRFFAERPEGSVSTLKIQRTQQEDSAVYLCASSLVLAGTDTQYFGPGTRLTVL.